What follows are 24 T cell receptor beta chains derived from one specimen sequenced in a study of T cells in tuberculosis. Time point given: new active TB diagnosis, blood taken before or within 7 days of starting treatment. Some clones are missing from TCRdb's copy, which holds only in-frame ones; the method was immunoSEQ multiplex PCR. The table lists about 30,000 clones, more than 85% of them singletons. Sample: PBMCs, taken at tuberculosis diagnosis. The receptors shown here come from an adult with tuberculosis.

This CDR3 is CAWKVDSPYEQYF. As DNA, the CDR3 is TGTGCCTGGAAGGTCGACAGCCCCTACGAGCAGTACTTC. This chain connects TRBV30 to TRBJ2-7; D may be TRBD1 (5 bases). The CDR3 consists of 13 residues. Germline loops: CDR1 GTSNPN, CDR2 SVGIG (reference sequence). The V end lost 4 bases, the J end lost 2 bases, and 12 bases lay between the germline ends.

The rearrangement joins TRBV7-2 to TRBJ2-1; 8 bases line up with TRBD2. The V gene's germline CDR1 is SGHTA and CDR2 FQGNSA. The CDR3 totals 15 residues. J lost 5 bases, V lost 4 bases, and 7 bases had no gene match. CDR3 region: CASSSPAGGHNEQFF. As DNA, the CDR3 is TGTGCCAGCAGCTCCCCTGCGGGGGGCCACAATGAGCAGTTCTTC.

This clone was seen only once. The rearrangement links TRBV7-8 to TRBJ2-1, with 12 positions matching TRBD2. The CDR3 extends over 18 amino acids. V was clipped by 1 base and J by 8 bases; unmatched bases: 12. Germline loops: CDR1 SGHVS, CDR2 FQNEAQ. The CDR3 DNA reads as TGTGCCAGCAGCTTAGTAGTCCCTACTAGCGGGGGGTGGGATGAGCAGTTCTTC. Translation gives CASSLVVPTSGGWDEQFF. Looking up the rest from reference TRBV7-8 and TRBJ2-1 gives the full variable domain: GAGVSQSPRYKVAKRGQDVALRCDPISGHVSLFWYQQALGQGPEFLTYFQNEAQLDKSGLPSDRFFAERPEGSVSTLKIQRTQQEDSAVYLCASSLVVPTSGGWDEQFFGPGTRLTVL.

This clone has a single count. V and J are TRBV11-2 and TRBJ2-1; TRBD1 is a possible D gene (6 bases). Germline V gives CDR1 SGHAT, CDR2 FQNNGV. The length of the CDR3 is 17 residues. V gave up 0 bases and J gave up 1 base, with 13 bases separating them. The chain's CDR3 is CASSLDWQGTSYNEQFF. The CDR3 nucleotides are TGTGCCAGCAGCTTAGATTGGCAGGGGACATCCTACAATGAGCAGTTCTTC.

This clone has a single count. This chain connects TRBV19 to TRBJ1-1; no firm D call. This CDR3 is built from 13 residues. Germline V CDR1 and CDR2: LNHDA, SQIVND (reference sequence). V lost 6 bases, J lost 6 bases, and 14 bases lay in between. The CDR3 bases are TGTGCCAGTAGCCCAGGTCCCGTGGCTGAAGCTTTCTTT. Protein product: CASSPGPVAEAFF.

V is TRBV2 and J is TRBJ1-5; 11 bases agree with TRBD1. Trimming took 6 bases from V and 4 from J; bases not matched to a gene: 8. Per germline, CDR1 SNHLY and CDR2 FYNNEI. The CDR3 is 16 amino acids. The CDR3 sequence: CASSGTGGGRNQPQHF. In nucleotides, the CDR3 is TGTGCCAGCAGCGGGACAGGGGGAGGAAGGAATCAGCCCCAGCATTTT.

This chain joins TRBV19 and TRBJ2-1; a weak D match, TRBD2 (5 bases). V was trimmed by 1 base and J by 5 bases, leaving 9 bases between them. Germline CDR1 reads LNHDA; CDR2 reads SQIVND (reference sequence). There are 14 residues in the CDR3. The CDR3 sequence: CASSIVAGNNEQFF. For the CDR3, the DNA is TGTGCCAGTAGTATAGTGGCCGGGAACAATGAGCAGTTCTTC. The variable domain in full, completed from reference TRBV19 and TRBJ2-1, reads DGGITQSPKYLFRKEGQNVTLSCEQNLNHDAMYWYRQDPGQGLRLIYYSQIVNDFQKGDIAEGYSVSREKKESFPLTVTSAQKNPTAFYLCASSIVAGNNEQFFGPGTRLTVL.

The chain is built from TRBV10-1 and TRBJ2-3; TRBD2 agrees at 9 bases. CDR1 and CDR2 (germline): WNHNN, SYGVQD (reference sequence). CDR3 length: 15 amino acids. V gave up 3 bases and J gave up 5 bases; unmatched junction bases: 6. CDR3 nucleotides: TGCGCCAGCAGTGAAGCGGGGGGCGTTAGAGATACGCAGTATTTT. Protein product: CASSEAGGVRDTQYF.

The chain joins TRBV7-2 to TRBJ2-1; 7 bases fit TRBD2. The ends lost 3 bases at V and 6 bases at J; junction bases unmatched: 8. CDR1 SGHTA and CDR2 FQGNSA come from the germline V gene. This CDR3 is built from 15 residues. The CDR3 coding sequence is TGTGCCAGCAGCTTCCCCCCATCTAGCGGCAATGAGCAGTTCTTC. Translated, it gives CASSFPPSSGNEQFF.

The rearrangement links TRBV7-8 to TRBJ1-1; 12 bases are shared with TRBD1. In germline, CDR1 is SGHVS, CDR2 FQNEAQ. The CDR3 has 14 residues. Germline trimming cut 3 bases from V and 8 bases from J; bases unmatched to any gene: 4. The CDR3: CASSFGTGGLEAFF. CDR3 nucleotide sequence: TGTGCCAGCAGCTTCGGGACAGGGGGCCTGGAAGCTTTCTTT. The full variable domain, rest sourced from reference TRBV7-8 and TRBJ1-1, is GAGVSQSPRYKVAKRGQDVALRCDPISGHVSLFWYQQALGQGPEFLTYFQNEAQLDKSGLPSDRFFAERPEGSVSTLKIQRTQQEDSAVYLCASSFGTGGLEAFFGQGTRLTVV.

The rearrangement joins TRBV25-1 to TRBJ2-5, with TRBD1 matching 8 bases. The length of the CDR3 is 15 residues. J was trimmed by 4 bases and V by 6 bases; bases with no gene match: 10. Germline lookup yields CDR1 MGHDK and CDR2 SYGVNS. The chain's CDR3 is CASSSTGQVRETQYF. CDR3 nucleotides: TGTGCCAGCAGCTCCACGGGACAGGTTAGAGAGACCCAGTACTTC.

This chain connects TRBV15 to TRBJ1-2; 7 nucleotides line up with TRBD1. Germline trimming cut 1 base from V and 4 bases from J; bases unmatched to any gene: 3. This CDR3 has 14 residues. Germline-derived CDR1 and CDR2 are LNHNV and YYDKDF (reference sequence). The CDR3: CATSRGPGGYGYTF. The CDR3 DNA follows: TGTGCCACCAGCAGAGGCCCAGGGGGCTATGGCTACACCTTC.

The rearrangement uses TRBV5-4 and TRBJ2-7, with 7 bases aligning to TRBD1. J lost 0 bases, V lost 4 bases, and 7 bases had no gene match. This CDR3 comprises 15 residues. The germline V gene has CDR1 SGHNT and CDR2 YYREEE (reference sequence). Here the CDR3 reads CASSTRDSSSYEQYF. The CDR3 DNA reads as TGTGCCAGCAGCACCCGGGACAGCAGCTCCTACGAGCAGTACTTC.

This clone has just one count. This chain uses TRBV6-4 with TRBJ2-3; D gene unclear. Germline values: CDR1 MRHNA, CDR2 SNTAGT. The CDR3 consists of 15 residues. Trimming took off 3 bases at V and 0 bases at J, with 10 bases between the two ends. CDR3 in amino acids: CASSEQPSSTDTQYF. CDR3 in DNA: TGTGCCAGCAGTGAACAACCGTCCAGCACAGATACGCAGTATTTT.

The V gene is TRBV2, the J gene TRBJ1-1; TRBD1 might be the D (5 bases). The CDR3 length is 13 residues. Germline V CDR1 and CDR2: SNHLY, FYNNEI. The V gene lost 6 bases and the J gene lost 0 bases, with 8 bases spanning the gap. The CDR3 loop reads CASRQGLNTEAFF. The DNA of the CDR3 is TGTGCCAGCAGGCAGGGTTTGAACACTGAAGCTTTCTTT.

The J gene is TRBJ2-7, the V gene TRBV5-6; 7 nucleotides agree with TRBD1. The germline CDR1 and CDR2 sequences are SGHDT and YYEEEE. CDR3 length equals 14 residues. Trimming cost V 4 bases and J 2 bases; bases outside gene matches: 6. DNA of the CDR3: TGTGCCAGCAGCGCAGGGACAGCTGCCTACGAGCAGTACGTC. This sequence encodes CASSAGTAAYEQYV.

The chain couples TRBV30 to TRBJ1-3, with no clear D. From germline, CDR1 is GTSNPN and CDR2 SVGIG (reference sequence). This CDR3 region has 16 residues. V gave up 3 bases and J gave up 1 base, with 16 bases separating them. In nucleotides, the CDR3 is TGTGCCTGGAGGGACTTACTTGGGGAATCTGGAAACACCATATATTTT. Translating it yields CAWRDLLGESGNTIYF. The variable domain in full, completed from reference TRBV30 and TRBJ1-3, reads SQTIHQWPATLVQPVGSPLSLECTVEGTSNPNLYWYRQAAGRGLQLLFYSVGIGQISSEVPQNLSASRPQDRQFILSSKKLLLSDSGFYLCAWRDLLGESGNTIYFGEGSWLTVV.

Only one count was recorded for this clone. This rearrangement joins TRBV4-3 to TRBJ2-3; unclear D gene. V was cut by 1 base and J by 5 bases, with 7 bases left in between. The CDR3 loop spans 13 amino acids. From germline, CDR1 is LGHNA and CDR2 YSLEER. The CDR3 DNA follows: TGCGCCAGCAGCCAAGCGCTCGGAGATACGCAGTATTTT. Residues: CASSQALGDTQYF.

This chain links TRBV5-1 with TRBJ2-1; TRBD2 agrees at 9 bases. J lost 7 bases, V lost 0 bases, and 5 bases had no gene match. From germline, CDR1 is SGHRS and CDR2 YFSETQ. The CDR3 spans 15 residues. The CDR3 here is CASSLGTLAGNEQFF. The CDR3 DNA is TGCGCCAGCAGCTTGGGGACCCTAGCGGGGAATGAGCAGTTCTTC.

The J gene is TRBJ1-6, the V gene TRBV15, with 7 nucleotides matching TRBD1. There are 17 residues in the CDR3. J gave up 7 bases and V 2 bases, and 11 bases lay outside the gene matches. Per germline, CDR1 LNHNV and CDR2 YYDKDF (reference sequence). CDR3 residues: CATSRLPQPGGNSPLHF. CDR3 DNA sequence: TGTGCCACCAGCAGACTGCCCCAACCAGGGGGAAATTCACCCCTCCACTTT.

A few counts support this clone. The chain links TRBV29-1 to TRBJ2-3, with 9 bases lining up with TRBD2. Germline V gene data show CDR1 as SQVTM and CDR2 as ANQGSEA. This CDR3 has 17 amino acids. V dropped 4 bases and J dropped 0; count of bases not matched to a gene: 11. As DNA, the CDR3 is TGCAGCGTTGGGGGGCTAGCGGGGTTCTCTAGCACAGATACGCAGTATTTT. Translated, it gives CSVGGLAGFSSTDTQYF.

The chain joins TRBV9 to TRBJ2-1; D might be TRBD2 (5 bases). The V gene's germline CDR1 is SGDLS and CDR2 YYNGEE. V lost 6 bases and J lost 0, with 13 bases in between. The CDR3 consists of 15 residues. CDR3 protein: CASTPSGISYNEQFF. As DNA, the CDR3 is TGTGCCAGCACCCCGTCGGGGATCTCCTACAATGAGCAGTTCTTC.

There are a few counts of this clone. The V and J genes are TRBV5-4 and TRBJ1-2; no definite D call. V lost 4 bases and J lost 8, with 24 bases in between. The CDR3 sequence is 16 residues long. The germline V gene has CDR1 SGHNT and CDR2 YYREEE (reference sequence). The chain's CDR3 is CASSMLAGSQKRGYTF. In DNA form, the CDR3 reads TGTGCCAGCAGCATGCTGGCCGGGAGTCAAAAGCGGGGCTACACCTTC.

The chain joins TRBV28 to TRBJ1-5; 7 nucleotides line up with TRBD1. The length of the CDR3 is 16 residues. Germline-derived CDR1 and CDR2 are MDHEN and SYDVKM. With 8 bases clipped from V and 0 bases from J, the junction kept 10 bases outside the gene matches. The DNA of the CDR3 is TGTGCCAGCGCCTACAGGGGCTACTATAGCAATCAGCCCCAGCATTTT. It specifies CASAYRGYYSNQPQHF.